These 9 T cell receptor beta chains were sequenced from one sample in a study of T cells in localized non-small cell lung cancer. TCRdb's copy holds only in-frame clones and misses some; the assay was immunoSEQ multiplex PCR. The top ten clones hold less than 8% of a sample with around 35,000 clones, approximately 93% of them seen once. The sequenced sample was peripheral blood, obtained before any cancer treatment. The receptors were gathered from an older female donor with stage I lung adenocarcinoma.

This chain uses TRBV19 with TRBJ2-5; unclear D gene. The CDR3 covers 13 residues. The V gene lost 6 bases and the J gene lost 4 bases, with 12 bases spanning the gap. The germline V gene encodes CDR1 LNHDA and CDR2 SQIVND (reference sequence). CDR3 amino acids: CASSGQERETQYF. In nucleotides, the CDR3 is TGTGCCAGTAGCGGGCAGGAGCGAGAGACCCAGTACTTC.

CDR3 region: CASSSGQGNSPLHF. CDR3 nucleotides: TGTGCCAGTAGCTCGGGACAGGGAAATTCACCCCTCCACTTT. The chain uses TRBV19 and TRBJ1-6; 9 nucleotides match TRBD1. The junction had 4 bases not matched to a gene; V was cut back by 6 bases and J by 7 bases. The CDR3 spans 14 residues. Germline CDR1 is LNHDA and CDR2 is SQIVND (reference sequence).

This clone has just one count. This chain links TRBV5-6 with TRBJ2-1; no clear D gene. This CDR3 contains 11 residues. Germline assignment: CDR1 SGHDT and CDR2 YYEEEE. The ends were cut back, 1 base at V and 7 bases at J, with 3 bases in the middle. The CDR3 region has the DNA TGTGCCAGCAGCTTGCGGAATGAGCAGTTCTTC. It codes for CASSLRNEQFF.

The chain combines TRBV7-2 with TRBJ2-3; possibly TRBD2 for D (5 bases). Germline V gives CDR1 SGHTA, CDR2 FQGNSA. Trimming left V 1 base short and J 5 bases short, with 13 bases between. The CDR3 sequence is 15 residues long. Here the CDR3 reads CASSLGAVEGDTQYF. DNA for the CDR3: TGTGCCAGCAGCTTAGGTGCAGTCGAGGGAGATACGCAGTATTTT.

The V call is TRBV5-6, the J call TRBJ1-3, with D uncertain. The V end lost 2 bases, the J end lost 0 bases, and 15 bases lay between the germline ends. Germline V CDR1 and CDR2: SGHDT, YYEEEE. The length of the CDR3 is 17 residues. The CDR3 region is CASSFPPRLRSGNTIYF. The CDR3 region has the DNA TGTGCCAGCAGCTTTCCCCCTCGCCTCCGCTCTGGAAACACCATATATTTT.

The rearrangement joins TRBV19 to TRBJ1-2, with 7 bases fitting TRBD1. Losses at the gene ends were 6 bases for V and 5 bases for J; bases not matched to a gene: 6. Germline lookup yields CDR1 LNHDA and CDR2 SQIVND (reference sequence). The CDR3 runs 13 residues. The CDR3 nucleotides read TGTGCCAGTAGGACTGACAGGGTGTATGGCTACACCTTC. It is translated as CASRTDRVYGYTF.

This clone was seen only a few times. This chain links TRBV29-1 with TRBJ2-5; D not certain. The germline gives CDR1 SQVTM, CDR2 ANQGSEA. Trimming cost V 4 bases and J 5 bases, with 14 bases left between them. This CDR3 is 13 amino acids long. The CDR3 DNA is TGCAGCGTTGCTGGCAGACTTTGGGAGACCCAGTACTTC. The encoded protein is CSVAGRLWETQYF.

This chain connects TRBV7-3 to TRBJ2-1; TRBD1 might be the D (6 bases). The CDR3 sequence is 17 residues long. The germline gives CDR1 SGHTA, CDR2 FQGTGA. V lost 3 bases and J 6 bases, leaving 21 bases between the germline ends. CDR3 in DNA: TGTGCCAGCAGCTTTGGGACAAGAAAGGGGACAACCAATGAGCAGTTCTTC. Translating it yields CASSFGTRKGTTNEQFF.

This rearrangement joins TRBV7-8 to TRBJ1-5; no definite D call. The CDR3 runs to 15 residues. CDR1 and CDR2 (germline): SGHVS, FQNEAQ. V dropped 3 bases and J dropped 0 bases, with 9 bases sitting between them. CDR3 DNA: TGTGCCAGCAGCTTGGTAGCATATAGCAATCAGCCCCAGCATTTT. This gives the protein CASSLVAYSNQPQHF.